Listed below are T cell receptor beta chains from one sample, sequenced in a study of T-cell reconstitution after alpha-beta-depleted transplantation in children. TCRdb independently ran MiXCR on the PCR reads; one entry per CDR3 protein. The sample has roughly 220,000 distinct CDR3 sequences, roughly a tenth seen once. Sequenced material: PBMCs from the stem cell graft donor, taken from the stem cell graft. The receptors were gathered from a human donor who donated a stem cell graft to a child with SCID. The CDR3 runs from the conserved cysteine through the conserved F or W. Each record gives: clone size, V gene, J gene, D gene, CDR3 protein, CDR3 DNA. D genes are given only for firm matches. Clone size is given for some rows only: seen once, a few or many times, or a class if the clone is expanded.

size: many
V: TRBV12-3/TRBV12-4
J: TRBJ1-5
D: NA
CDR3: CASSVGQPQHF
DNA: TGTGCCAGCAGTGTCGGTCAGCCCCAGCATTTT

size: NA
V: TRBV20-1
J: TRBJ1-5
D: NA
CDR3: CSAKRGAGEPQHF
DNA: TGCAGTGCTAAGCGGGGGGCCGGCGAGCCCCAGCATTTT

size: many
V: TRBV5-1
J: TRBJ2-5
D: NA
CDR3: CASSLRTMSWSAQETQYF
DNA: TGCGCCAGCAGCTTACGGACAATGTCCTGGTCGGCGCAAGAGACCCAGTACTTC

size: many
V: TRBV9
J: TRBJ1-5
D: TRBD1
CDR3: CASSVGDRGLQPQHF
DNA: TGTGCCAGCAGCGTGGGGGACAGGGGGCTTCAGCCCCAGCATTTT

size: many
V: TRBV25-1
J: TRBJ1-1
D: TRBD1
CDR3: CASSESGRDSTEAFF
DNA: TGTGCCAGCAGTGAATCGGGCAGGGACAGCACTGAAGCTTTCTTT

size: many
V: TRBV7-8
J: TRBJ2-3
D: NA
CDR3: CASSLAGGATDTQYF
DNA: TGTGCCAGCAGCTTAGCGGGGGGGGCGACAGATACGCAGTATTTT

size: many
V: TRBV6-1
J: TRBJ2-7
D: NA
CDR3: CASNAPTYEQYF
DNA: TGTGCCAGCAATGCACCAACCTACGAGCAGTACTTC

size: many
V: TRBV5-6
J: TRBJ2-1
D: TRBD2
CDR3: CASSSIENGLAGGNEQFF
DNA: TGTGCCAGCAGCTCAATCGAAAACGGACTAGCGGGGGGCAATGAGCAGTTCTTC

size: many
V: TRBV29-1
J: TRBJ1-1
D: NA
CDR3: CSVHIPGRQNTEAFF
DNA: TGCAGCGTCCACATACCGGGACGGCAGAACACTGAAGCTTTCTTT

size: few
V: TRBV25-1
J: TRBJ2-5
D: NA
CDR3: CASSEMGRETQYF
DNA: TGTGCCAGCAGTGAAATGGGTAGGGAGACCCAGTACTTC

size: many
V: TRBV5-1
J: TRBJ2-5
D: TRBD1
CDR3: CASSSQGAMYQETQYF
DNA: TGCGCCAGCAGCTCACAGGGGGCGATGTACCAAGAGACCCAGTACTTC

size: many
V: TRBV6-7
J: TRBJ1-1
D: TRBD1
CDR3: CASSYSRQGGLTEAFF
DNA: TGTGCCAGCAGTTACTCGAGACAGGGGGGACTGACTGAAGCTTTCTTT

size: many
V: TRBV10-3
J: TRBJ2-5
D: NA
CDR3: CAISPGHQETQYF
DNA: TGTGCCATCAGTCCGGGACACCAAGAGACCCAGTACTTC

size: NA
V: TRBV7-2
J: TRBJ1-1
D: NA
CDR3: CASSFHRPGDTEAFF
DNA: TGTGCCAGCAGCTTTCACAGGCCAGGGGACACTGAAGCTTTCTTT

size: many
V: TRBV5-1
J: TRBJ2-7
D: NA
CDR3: CASSLDGGSTYEQYF
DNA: TGCGCCAGCAGCTTGGATGGGGGATCGACCTACGAGCAGTACTTC

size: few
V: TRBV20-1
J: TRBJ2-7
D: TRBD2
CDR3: CSARDVSGGPDEQYF
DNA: TGCAGTGCTAGAGATGTCAGCGGGGGGCCCGACGAGCAGTACTTC

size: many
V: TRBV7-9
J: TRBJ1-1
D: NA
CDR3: CASSVQDGGTEAFF
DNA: TGTGCCAGCAGCGTACAGGACGGGGGCACTGAAGCTTTCTTT

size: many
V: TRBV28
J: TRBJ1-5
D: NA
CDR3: CASSDERRLNQPQHF
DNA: TGTGCCAGCAGTGACGAGAGACGGCTCAATCAGCCCCAGCATTTT

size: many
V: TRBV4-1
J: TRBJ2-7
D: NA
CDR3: CASSQELDGSGTNYEQYF
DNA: TGCGCCAGCAGCCAAGAATTGGACGGGTCGGGTACCAACTACGAGCAGTACTTC

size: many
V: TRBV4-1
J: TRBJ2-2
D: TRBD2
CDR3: CASSQVLAGGPLSTGELFF
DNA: TGCGCCAGCAGCCAGGTCCTAGCGGGGGGGCCTCTCAGCACCGGGGAGCTGTTTTTT

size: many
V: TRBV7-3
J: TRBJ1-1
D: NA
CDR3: CASSKGGPQNTEAFF
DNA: TGTGCCAGCAGCAAGGGGGGTCCTCAAAACACTGAAGCTTTCTTT

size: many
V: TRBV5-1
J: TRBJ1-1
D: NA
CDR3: CASSFYPDGQTGGRRVYKRAFF
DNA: TGCGCCAGCAGCTTTTATCCCGACGGACAGACCGGGGGAAGAAGAGTTTACAAACGGGCTTTCTTT

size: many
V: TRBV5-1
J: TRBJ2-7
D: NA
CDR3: CASSLTGFYEQYF
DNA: TGCGCCAGCAGCTTGACCGGTTTCTACGAGCAGTACTTC

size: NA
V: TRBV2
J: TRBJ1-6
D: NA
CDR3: CASSDTNSYNSPLHF
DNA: TGTGCCAGCAGTGACACAAACTCCTATAATTCACCCCTCCACTTT

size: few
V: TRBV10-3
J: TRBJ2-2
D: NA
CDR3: CAISAVSNTGELFF
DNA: TGTGCCATCAGTGCGGTCAGTAACACCGGGGAGCTGTTTTTT

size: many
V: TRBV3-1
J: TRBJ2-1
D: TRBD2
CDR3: CASSQDRGLAAYNEQFF
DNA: TGTGCCAGCAGCCAAGATCGGGGACTAGCGGCCTACAATGAGCAGTTCTTC

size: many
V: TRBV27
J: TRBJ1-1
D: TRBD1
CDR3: CASRNPGTGSVFEAFF
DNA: TGTGCCAGCAGAAATCCCGGGACAGGGTCTGTATTTGAAGCTTTCTTT

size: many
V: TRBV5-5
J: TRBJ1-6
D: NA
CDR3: CASSLAAKTNSPLHF
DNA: TGTGCCAGCAGCTTGGCAGCCAAAACTAATTCACCCCTCCACTTT

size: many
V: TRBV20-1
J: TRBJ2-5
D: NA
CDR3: CSAREGGGPKTQYF
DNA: TGCAGTGCTAGAGAGGGGGGCGGACCGAAGACCCAGTACTTC

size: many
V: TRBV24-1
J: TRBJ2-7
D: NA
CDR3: CATSDGGYAYEQYF
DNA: TGTGCCACCAGTGATGGGGGCTATGCCTACGAGCAGTACTTC

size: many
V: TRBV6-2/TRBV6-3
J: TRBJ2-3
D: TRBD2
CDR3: CASSYEAGGFSTDTQYF
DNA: TGTGCCAGCAGTTACGAGGCGGGGGGTTTTAGCACAGATACGCAGTATTTT

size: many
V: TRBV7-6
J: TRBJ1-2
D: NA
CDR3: CASSLGGPCYGYTF
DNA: TGTGCCAGCAGCTTAGGTGGTCCCTGCTATGGCTACACCTTC

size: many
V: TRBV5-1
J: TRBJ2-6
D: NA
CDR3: CASSPAGQIRSGANVLTF
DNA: TGCGCCAGCAGCCCCGCAGGACAGATACGCTCTGGGGCCAACGTCCTGACTTTC

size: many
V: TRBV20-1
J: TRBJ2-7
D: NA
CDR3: CSALRGREREQYF
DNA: TGCAGTGCTTTGAGGGGAAGGGAGCGCGAGCAGTACTTC

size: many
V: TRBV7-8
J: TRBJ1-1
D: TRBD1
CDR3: CASSLGGQGGLGTEAFF
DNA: TGTGCCAGCAGCTTAGGGGGACAGGGGGGTTTGGGCACTGAAGCTTTCTTT

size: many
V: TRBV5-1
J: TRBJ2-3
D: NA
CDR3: CASSLRGDPSDTQYF
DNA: TGCGCCAGCAGCTTGAGAGGGGATCCCTCAGATACGCAGTATTTT